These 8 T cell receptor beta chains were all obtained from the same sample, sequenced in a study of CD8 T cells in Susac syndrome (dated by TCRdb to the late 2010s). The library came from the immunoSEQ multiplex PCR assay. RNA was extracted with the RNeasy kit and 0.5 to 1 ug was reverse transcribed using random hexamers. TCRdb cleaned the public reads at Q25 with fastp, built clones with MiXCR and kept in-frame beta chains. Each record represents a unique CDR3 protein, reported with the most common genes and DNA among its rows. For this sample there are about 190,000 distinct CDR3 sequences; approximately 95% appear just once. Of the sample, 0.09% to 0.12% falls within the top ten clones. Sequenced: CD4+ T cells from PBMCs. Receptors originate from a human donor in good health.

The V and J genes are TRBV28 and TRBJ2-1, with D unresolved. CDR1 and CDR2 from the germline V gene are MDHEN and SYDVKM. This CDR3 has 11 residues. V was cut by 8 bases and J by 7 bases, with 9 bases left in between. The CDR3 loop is CASVYRNEQFF. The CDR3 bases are TGTGCCAGCGTCTATAGGAATGAGCAGTTCTTC.

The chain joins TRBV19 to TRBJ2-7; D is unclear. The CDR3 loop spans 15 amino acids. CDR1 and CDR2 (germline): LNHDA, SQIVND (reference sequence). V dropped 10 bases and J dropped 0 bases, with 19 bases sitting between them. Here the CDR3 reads CAIIPVTPYSYEQYV. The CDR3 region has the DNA TGTGCCATTATACCCGTGACACCCTACTCCTACGAGCAGTACGTC.

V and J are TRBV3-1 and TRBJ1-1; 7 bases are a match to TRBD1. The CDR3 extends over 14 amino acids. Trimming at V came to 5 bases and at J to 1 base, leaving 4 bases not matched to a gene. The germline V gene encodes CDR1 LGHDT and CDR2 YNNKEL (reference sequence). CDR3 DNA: TGTGCCAGCAGCGGCCACAGGGGGAACACTGAAGCTTTCTTT. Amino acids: CASSGHRGNTEAFF.

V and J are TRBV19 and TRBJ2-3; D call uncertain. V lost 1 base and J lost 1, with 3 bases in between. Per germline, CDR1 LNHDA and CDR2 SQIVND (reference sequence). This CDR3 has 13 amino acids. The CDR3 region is CASSIGGTDTQYF. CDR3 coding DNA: TGTGCCAGTAGTATAGGAGGCACAGATACGCAGTATTTT.

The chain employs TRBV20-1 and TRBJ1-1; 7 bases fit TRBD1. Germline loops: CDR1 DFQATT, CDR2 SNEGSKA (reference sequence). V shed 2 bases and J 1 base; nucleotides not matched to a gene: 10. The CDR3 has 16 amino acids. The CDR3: CSARIQGLRSNTEAFF. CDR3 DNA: TGCAGTGCTAGAATACAGGGGCTTCGCTCGAACACTGAAGCTTTCTTT.

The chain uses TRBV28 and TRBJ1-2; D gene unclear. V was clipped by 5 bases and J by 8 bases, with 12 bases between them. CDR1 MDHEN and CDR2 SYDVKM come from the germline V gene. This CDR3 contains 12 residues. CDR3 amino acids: CASSPALRGYTF. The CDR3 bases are TGTGCCAGCAGTCCGGCCTTACGAGGCTACACCTTC.

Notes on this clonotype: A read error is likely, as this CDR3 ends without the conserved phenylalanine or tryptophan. CDR3 bases: TGTGCCACCAGCAGAGATCTTGCAGCATTAGGGACTGAAGCTTTCCTT. Its translation: CATSRDLAALGTEAFL. The chain is built from TRBV15 and TRBJ1-1, with D uncertain. Germline V lookup: CDR1 LNHNV, CDR2 YYDKDF (reference sequence). CDR3 length: 16 amino acids. Trimming removed 0 bases from V and 5 bases from J, with 16 bases in between.

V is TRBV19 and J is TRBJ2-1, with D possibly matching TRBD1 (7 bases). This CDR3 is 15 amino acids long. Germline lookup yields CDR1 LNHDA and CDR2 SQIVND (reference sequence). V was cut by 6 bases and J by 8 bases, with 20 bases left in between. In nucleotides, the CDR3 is TGTGCCAGTAGCCTGGGACAGTTGGGAGGAGATGAGCAGTTCTTC. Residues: CASSLGQLGGDEQFF. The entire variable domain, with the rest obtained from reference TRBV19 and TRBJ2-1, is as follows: DGGITQSPKYLFRKEGQNVTLSCEQNLNHDAMYWYRQDPGQGLRLIYYSQIVNDFQKGDIAEGYSVSREKKESFPLTVTSAQKNPTAFYLCASSLGQLGGDEQFFGPGTRLTVL.